The rows below give T cell receptor beta chains drawn from one sample of a study of sequential checkpoint blockade in melanoma. Measured with immunoSEQ multiplex PCR; TCRdb has only the in-frame clones, and not every one. The table records approximately 1,200 clones, about a fifth of them present only once. This sample comprised tumor tissue (inferred from file names), obtained from a patient given nivolumab and ipilimumab in sequence. The source of these receptors is a human donor with melanoma. CDR3s include the opening cysteine and the closing phenylalanine or tryptophan. A D gene is named only where the DNA matches it firmly. Rows may omit the clone size; those that give it use once, few, many or a size class.

clone_size d_call j_call v_call cdr3_aa cdr3_nt
large TRBD2 TRBJ2-1 TRBV9 CASSLGLAGNSYNEQFF TGTGCCAGCAGCTTGGGACTAGCGGGGAATTCCTACAATGAGCAGTTCTTC
large TRBD1 TRBJ1-2 TRBV6-8 CASKQQGEVDGYTF TGTGCCAGCAAGCAACAGGGGGAAGTGGATGGCTACACCTTC
once TRBD1 TRBJ1-2 TRBV19 CASGPGQVYGYTF TGTGCCAGCGGACCGGGACAGGTCTATGGCTACACCTTC
few TRBD1 TRBJ1-2 TRBV6-8 CASSGQGYYGYTF TGTGCCAGCAGTGGACAGGGTTACTATGGCTACACCTTC
many . TRBJ2-2 TRBV11-3 CASSPAVNTGELFF TGTGCCAGCAGCCCAGCGGTTAACACCGGGGAGCTGTTTTTT
. TRBD1 TRBJ1-1 TRBV5-1 CASSPTGGMNTEAFF TGCGCCAGCAGCCCGACAGGGGGGATGAACACTGAAGCTTTCTTT
. TRBD1 TRBJ1-2 TRBV6-8 CASSHLGRPGGAYGYTF TGTGCCAGCAGTCACCTGGGCAGACCAGGGGGCGCCTATGGCTACACCTTC
few . TRBJ1-1 TRBV4-1 CASSQEENTEAFF TGCGCCAGCAGCCAGGAGGAGAACACTGAAGCTTTCTTT
few TRBD1 TRBJ2-3 TRBV6-8 CASSSSGTGGPDTQYF TGTGCCAGCAGTTCAAGCGGGACAGGGGGGCCAGATACGCAGTATTTT
. TRBD2 TRBJ2-5 TRBV10-2 CASTDLSGGQYQETQYF TGCGCCAGCACCGACCTTAGCGGGGGGCAGTACCAAGAGACCCAGTACTTC
few TRBD1 TRBJ1-1 TRBV19 CASSIRDRGWTEAFF TGTGCCAGTAGTATCCGGGACAGGGGGTGGACTGAAGCTTTCTTT
few . TRBJ1-4 TRBV25-1 CASSEGMDSEKLFF TGTGCCAGCAGCGAGGGGATGGACAGTGAAAAACTGTTTTTT
few TRBD1 TRBJ1-1 TRBV10-2 CASRARTGGASEAFF TGCGCCAGCAGAGCCAGGACAGGGGGCGCTTCTGAAGCTTTCTTT
medium-sized . TRBJ1-4 TRBV7-1 CASSQRAGEKLFF TGTGCCAGCAGCCAGAGGGCCGGTGAAAAACTGTTTTTT
medium-sized . TRBJ2-3 TRBV11-3 CASSLSPSASPDTQYF TGTGCCAGCAGCTTAAGCCCCAGCGCGAGTCCAGATACGCAGTATTTT
medium-sized . TRBJ1-2 TRBV11-3 CASSFLRADYGYTF TGTGCCAGCAGCTTCCTCAGGGCGGACTATGGCTACACCTTC
once . TRBJ2-1 TRBV16 CASNWGRNEQFF TGTGCCAGCAATTGGGGGCGCAATGAGCAGTTCTTC
medium-sized TRBD1 TRBJ1-1 TRBV11-3 CASSSEPQGIAEAFF TGTGCCAGCAGCTCCGAACCACAGGGGATCGCTGAAGCTTTCTTT
medium-sized . TRBJ1-6 TRBV11-3 CASNHRSSYNSPLHF TGTGCCAGCAATCACAGGAGCTCCTATAATTCACCCCTCCACTTT
medium-sized TRBD1 TRBJ2-7 TRBV11-3 CASRPSLGQGSYEQYF TGTGCCAGCAGACCCAGTTTGGGACAGGGAAGCTACGAGCAGTACTTC
medium-sized . TRBJ2-1 TRBV11-3 CASSPTSVSLGSYNEQFF TGTGCCAGCAGCCCAACCTCCGTAAGTTTAGGCTCCTACAATGAGCAGTTCTTC
medium-sized . TRBJ1-3 TRBV11-3 CASSLPSAGNTIYF TGTGCCAGCAGCTTACCCTCAGCTGGAAACACCATATATTTT
few TRBD1 TRBJ2-7 TRBV6-8 CASRAGTDYEQYF TGTGCCAGCAGGGCCGGGACAGACTACGAGCAGTACTTC
medium-sized . TRBJ1-1 TRBV23-1 CASSRTANTEAFF TGCGCCAGCAGCCGGACGGCGAACACTGAAGCTTTCTTT
few TRBD2 TRBJ2-7 TRBV6-8 CASTTSGGAPYF TGTGCCAGCACCACCTCCGGGGGGGCCCCGTACTTC
. . TRBJ1-1 TRBV6-7 CASAEGGEAFF TGTGCCAGTGCGGAAGGAGGTGAAGCTTTCTTT
medium-sized TRBD1 TRBJ1-5 TRBV9 CASSVEGARGQPQHF TGTGCCAGCAGCGTAGAGGGGGCTCGAGGTCAGCCCCAGCATTTT
. . TRBJ1-3 TRBV19 CASSEWSGNTIYF TGTGCCAGTAGTGAGTGGTCAGGAAACACCATATATTTT
medium-sized . TRBJ1-2 TRBV11-3 CASSPSAGFYGYTF TGTGCCAGCAGCCCCTCCGCAGGATTCTATGGCTACACCTTC
medium-sized . TRBJ1-4 TRBV11-3 CASSLGGVEEKLFF TGTGCCAGCAGCTTGGGGGGAGTCGAGGAAAAACTGTTTTTT
large . TRBJ2-3 TRBV6-8 CASSYTSNPDDTQYF TGTGCCAGCAGTTACACTAGTAACCCCGACGATACGCAGTATTTT